This record looks at one TCR beta chain sequence and its context. This specimen comes from a study of Tregs in tolerant kidney transplant recipients. Data came from immunoSEQ multiplex PCR; TCRdb stores just in-frame clones and leaves some out. The table records over 50,000 clones, over 75% of them present only once. Germline CDR1 SGHRS, CDR2 YFSETQ. This CDR3 region has 13 residues. Trimming took off 1 base at V and 2 bases at J, with 6 bases between the two ends. Sequenced here: Tregs from blood, sampled before the transplant. The chain uses TRBV5-1 and TRBJ2-5; no firm D call. This sequence was found in a human donor who received a combined kidney and bone marrow transplant. The CDR3 is CASSLRQQETQYF. CDR3 coding DNA: TGCGCCAGCAGCTTGCGGCAGCAAGAGACCCAGTACTTC.